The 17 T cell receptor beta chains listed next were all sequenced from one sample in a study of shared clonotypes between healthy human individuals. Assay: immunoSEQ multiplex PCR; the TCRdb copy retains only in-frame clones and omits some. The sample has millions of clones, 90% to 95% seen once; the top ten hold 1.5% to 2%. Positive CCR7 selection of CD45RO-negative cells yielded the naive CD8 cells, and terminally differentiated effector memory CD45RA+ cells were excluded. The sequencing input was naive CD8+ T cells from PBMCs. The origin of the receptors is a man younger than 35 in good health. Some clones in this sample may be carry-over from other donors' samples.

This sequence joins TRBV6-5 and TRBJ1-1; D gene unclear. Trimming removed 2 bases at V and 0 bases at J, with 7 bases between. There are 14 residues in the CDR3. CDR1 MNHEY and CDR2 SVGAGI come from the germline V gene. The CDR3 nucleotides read TGTGCCAGCAGTTACCGCCAGGTGAACACTGAAGCTTTCTTT. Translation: CASSYRQVNTEAFF.

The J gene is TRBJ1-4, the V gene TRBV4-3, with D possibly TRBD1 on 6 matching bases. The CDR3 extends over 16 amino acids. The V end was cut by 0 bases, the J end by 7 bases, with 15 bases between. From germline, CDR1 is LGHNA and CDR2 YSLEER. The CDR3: CASSQEGGGLAEKLFF. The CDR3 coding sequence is TGCGCCAGCAGCCAAGAGGGAGGGGGTCTGGCTGAAAAACTGTTTTTT.

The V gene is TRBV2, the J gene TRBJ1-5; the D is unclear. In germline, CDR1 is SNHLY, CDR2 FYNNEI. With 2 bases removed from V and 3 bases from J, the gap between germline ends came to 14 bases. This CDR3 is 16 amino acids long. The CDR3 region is CASSESARRNNQPQHF. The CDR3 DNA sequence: TGTGCCAGCAGTGAATCGGCCCGTAGGAACAATCAGCCCCAGCATTTT.

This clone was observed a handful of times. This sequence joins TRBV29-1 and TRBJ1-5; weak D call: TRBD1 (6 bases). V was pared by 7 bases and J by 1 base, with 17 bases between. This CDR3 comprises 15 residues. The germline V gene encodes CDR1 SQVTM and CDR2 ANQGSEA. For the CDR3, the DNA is TGCAGCGCCCTTCTTGGGGGCGAGAGCAATCAGCCCCAGCATTTT. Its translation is CSALLGGESNQPQHF.

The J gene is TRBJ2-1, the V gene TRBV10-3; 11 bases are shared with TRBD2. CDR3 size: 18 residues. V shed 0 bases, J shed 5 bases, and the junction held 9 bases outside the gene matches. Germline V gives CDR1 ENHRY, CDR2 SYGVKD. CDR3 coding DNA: TGTGCCATCAGTGAGTCCTTAGCGGGAGGGCCGGCCAACAATGAGCAGTTCTTC. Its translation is CAISESLAGGPANNEQFF.

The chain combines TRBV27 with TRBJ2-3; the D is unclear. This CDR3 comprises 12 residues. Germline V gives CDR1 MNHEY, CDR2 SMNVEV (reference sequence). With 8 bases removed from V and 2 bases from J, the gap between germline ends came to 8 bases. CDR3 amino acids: CASGYFTDTQYF. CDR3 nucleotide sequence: TGTGCCAGCGGCTACTTCACAGATACGCAGTATTTT.

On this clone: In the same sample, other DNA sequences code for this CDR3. As DNA, the CDR3 is TGTGCCAGCAGTTTACAGGGCGGGGAGCAGTACTTC. Protein product: CASSLQGGEQYF. The V and J genes are TRBV27 and TRBJ2-7; D may be TRBD1 or TRBD2 (5 bases each). This CDR3 is built from 12 residues. Germline assignment: CDR1 MNHEY and CDR2 SMNVEV (reference sequence). V lost 2 bases and J 7 bases, leaving 9 bases between the germline ends.

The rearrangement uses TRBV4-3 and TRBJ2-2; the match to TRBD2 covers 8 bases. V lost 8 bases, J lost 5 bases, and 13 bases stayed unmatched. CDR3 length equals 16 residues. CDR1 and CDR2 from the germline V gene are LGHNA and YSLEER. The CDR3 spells CASREGAGGRTGELFF. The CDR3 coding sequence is TGCGCCAGCCGGGAGGGAGCGGGTGGTAGGACCGGGGAGCTGTTTTTT.

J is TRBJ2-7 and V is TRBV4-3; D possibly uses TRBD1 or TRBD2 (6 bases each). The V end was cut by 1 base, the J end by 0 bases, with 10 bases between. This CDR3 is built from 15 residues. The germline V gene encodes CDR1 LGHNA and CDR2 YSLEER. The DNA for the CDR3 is TGCGCCAGCAGCCAAGGCGGGGACAACTCCTACGAGCAGTACTTC. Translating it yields CASSQGGDNSYEQYF.

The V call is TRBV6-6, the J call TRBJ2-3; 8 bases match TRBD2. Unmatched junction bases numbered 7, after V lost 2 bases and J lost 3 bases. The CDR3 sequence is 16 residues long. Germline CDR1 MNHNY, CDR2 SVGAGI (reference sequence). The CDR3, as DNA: TGTGCCAGCAGTTACGGAGTAGCGGGAATAACAGATACGCAGTATTTT. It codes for CASSYGVAGITDTQYF.

The CDR3 loop is CATTGNTEAFF. Written as DNA, the CDR3 is TGTGCCACAACGGGAAACACTGAAGCTTTCTTT. This chain links TRBV6-5 with TRBJ1-1, with D unclear. CDR1 MNHEY and CDR2 SVGAGI come from the germline V gene. Trimming stripped 10 bases from V and 2 bases from J, with 8 bases between. CDR3 length equals 11 residues.

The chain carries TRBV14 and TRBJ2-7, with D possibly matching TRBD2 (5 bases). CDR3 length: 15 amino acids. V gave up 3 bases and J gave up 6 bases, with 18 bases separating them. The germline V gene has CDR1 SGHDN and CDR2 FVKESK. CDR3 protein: CASSQASPGVVEQYF. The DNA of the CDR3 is TGTGCCAGCAGCCAGGCCTCCCCCGGGGTGGTCGAGCAGTACTTC.

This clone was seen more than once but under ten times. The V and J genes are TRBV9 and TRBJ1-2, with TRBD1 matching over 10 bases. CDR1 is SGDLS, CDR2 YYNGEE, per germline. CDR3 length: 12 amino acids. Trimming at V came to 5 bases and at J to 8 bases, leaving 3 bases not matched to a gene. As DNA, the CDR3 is TGTGCCAGCAGAGGGACAGGGGACGGCTACACCTTC. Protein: CASRGTGDGYTF.

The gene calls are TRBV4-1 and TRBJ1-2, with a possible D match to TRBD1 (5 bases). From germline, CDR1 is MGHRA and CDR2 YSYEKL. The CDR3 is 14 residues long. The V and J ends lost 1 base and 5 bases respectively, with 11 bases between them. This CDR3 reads CASSQVSGGYGYTF. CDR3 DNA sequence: TGCGCCAGCAGCCAAGTATCGGGGGGATATGGCTACACCTTC.

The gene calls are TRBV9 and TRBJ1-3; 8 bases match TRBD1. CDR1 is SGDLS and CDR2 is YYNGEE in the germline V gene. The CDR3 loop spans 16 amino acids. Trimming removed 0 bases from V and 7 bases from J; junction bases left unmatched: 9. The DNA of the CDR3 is TGTGCCAGCAGCGTAGGCGCAGGGGGCGAAGGGAACACCATATATTTT. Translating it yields CASSVGAGGEGNTIYF.

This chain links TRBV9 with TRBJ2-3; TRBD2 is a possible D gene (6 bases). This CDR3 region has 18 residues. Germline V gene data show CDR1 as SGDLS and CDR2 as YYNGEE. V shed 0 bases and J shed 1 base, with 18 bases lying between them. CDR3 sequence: CASSVGWDGGVGTDTQYF. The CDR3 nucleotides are TGTGCCAGCAGCGTAGGGTGGGACGGGGGTGTAGGCACAGATACGCAGTATTTT.

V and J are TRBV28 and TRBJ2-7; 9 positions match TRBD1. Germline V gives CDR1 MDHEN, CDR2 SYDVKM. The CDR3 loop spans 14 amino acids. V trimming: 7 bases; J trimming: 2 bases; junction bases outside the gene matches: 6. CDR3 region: CASTWTGETYEQYF. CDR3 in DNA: TGTGCCAGCACATGGACAGGGGAGACCTACGAGCAGTACTTC.